The rows below give T cell receptor beta chains drawn from one sample of a study of CD8 T cells in ankylosing spondylitis. TCRdb re-analysed the 5' RACE reads in MiXCR, keeping a single row per CDR3 protein. The profile shows about 250,000 distinct CDR3 sequences, about 18% of them singletons. The sequenced material came from blood, either unsorted or a sorted T cell fraction (not recorded which). Receptors originate from a male donor with ankylosing spondylitis or in good health (not recorded which). CDR3s include the opening cysteine and the closing phenylalanine or tryptophan. The order of the fields is D gene, clone size, V gene, J gene, CDR3 protein, CDR3 DNA. The D gene is left open where the match is weak. Clone size is given for some rows only: seen once, a few or many times, or a class if the clone is expanded.

>TRBD1|NA|TRBV6-2/TRBV6-3|TRBJ1-2
CASSMDRGRYGYGYTF
TGTGCCAGCAGCATGGACAGGGGAAGGTACGGCTATGGCTACACCTTC
>NA|NA|TRBV6-5|TRBJ2-5
CASSYSGGEVETQYF
TGTGCCAGCAGTTACTCGGGGGGCGAGGTGGAGACCCAGTACTTC
>TRBD1|few|TRBV12-3/TRBV12-4|TRBJ2-5
CASGTGEGETQYF
TGTGCCAGCGGGACAGGGGAAGGAGAGACCCAGTACTTC
>TRBD2|NA|TRBV5-1|TRBJ2-1
CASSTAGGVEQFF
TGCGCCAGCAGCACAGCGGGAGGGGTTGAGCAGTTCTTC
>NA|few|TRBV7-9|TRBJ2-5
CASSSIDTGKGETQYF
TGTGCCAGCAGCTCGATTGATACCGGGAAAGGAGAGACCCAGTACTTC
>NA|many|TRBV29-1|TRBJ2-7
CSVEAGSSFEQYF
TGCAGCGTTGAAGCGGGATCATCCTTCGAGCAGTACTTC
>TRBD1|NA|TRBV12-3/TRBV12-4|TRBJ1-1
CASSWGQGAEAFF
TGTGCCAGCAGTTGGGGACAGGGAGCTGAAGCTTTCTTT
>NA|few|TRBV29-1|TRBJ2-7
CSVEEGLVATGEQYF
TGCAGCGTTGAGGAAGGCCTAGTGGCGACAGGCGAGCAGTACTTC
>NA|NA|TRBV29-1|TRBJ2-7
CSVEAASSYEQYF
TGCAGCGTTGAGGCAGCGAGCTCCTACGAGCAGTACTTC
>TRBD1|NA|TRBV2|TRBJ1-1
CASTKTGGANMNTEAFF
TGTGCCAGCACTAAGACAGGGGGAGCAAATATGAACACTGAAGCTTTCTTT
>NA|NA|TRBV2|TRBJ2-7
CASSDGGPYEQYF
TGTGCCAGCAGTGACGGGGGGCCCTACGAGCAGTACTTC
>TRBD2|once|TRBV20-1|TRBJ2-1
CSARKLPSGARSYYNEQFF
TGCAGTGCTAGAAAACTACCGAGCGGGGCCCGATCTTACTACAATGAGCAGTTCTTC
>NA|few|TRBV5-2|TRBJ1-2
CAMGPGLLGAYGYTF
TGTGCCATGGGCCCCGGGCTCCTCGGAGCCTATGGCTACACCTTC
>NA|NA|TRBV29-1|TRBJ2-1
CSVVGFHSYNEQFF
TGCAGCGTCGTAGGGTTCCACTCCTACAATGAGCAGTTCTTC
>TRBD1|few|TRBV12-3/TRBV12-4|TRBJ2-5
CASSLYRGETQYF
TGTGCCAGCAGTCTCTACAGGGGGGAGACCCAGTACTTC
>NA|few|TRBV20-1|TRBJ2-7
CSARELGGPEQYF
TGCAGTGCTAGAGAACTGGGGGGTCCCGAGCAGTACTTC
>NA|many|TRBV5-1|TRBJ2-7
CASSSAWEAYEQYF
TGCGCCAGCAGCTCAGCATGGGAAGCCTACGAGCAGTACTTC
>NA|many|TRBV7-7|TRBJ2-1
CASSLGRDGSYNEQFF
TGTGCTAGCAGCTTAGGCCGGGACGGCTCCTACAATGAGCAGTTCTTC
>NA|NA|TRBV19|TRBJ2-1
CASSLPGPSNEQFF
TGTGCCAGTAGTCTACCGGGGCCCTCGAATGAGCAGTTCTTC
>NA|NA|TRBV29-1|TRBJ2-7
CSVTRVSEQYF
TGCAGCGTGACCAGGGTATCCGAGCAGTACTTC
>NA|few|TRBV4-2|TRBJ2-1
CASSQEDVAYNEQFF
TGTGCCAGCAGCCAAGAGGATGTCGCCTACAATGAGCAGTTCTTC
>TRBD2|NA|TRBV28|TRBJ2-7
CASTPGLTYEQYF
TGTGCCAGCACTCCGGGACTAACCTACGAGCAGTACTTC
>NA|NA|TRBV4-2|TRBJ2-5
CASSQDTGTDQETQYF
TGTGCCAGCAGCCAAGACACGGGGACGGACCAAGAGACCCAGTACTTC
>NA|NA|TRBV5-6|TRBJ2-5
CASRYGTIQETQYF
TGTGCCAGCAGGTATGGGACAATCCAAGAGACCCAGTACTTC
>NA|many|TRBV12-5|TRBJ2-7
CASGLVATQSSYEQYF
TGTGCTAGTGGTTTGGTAGCGACTCAAAGCTCCTACGAGCAGTACTTC
>NA|many|TRBV4-2|TRBJ1-2
CASSQGPPDGYTF
TGTGCCAGCAGCCAAGGCCCCCCGGATGGCTACACCTTC
>NA|few|TRBV4-3|TRBJ2-7
CASSQDASPYEQYF
TGCGCCAGCAGCCAAGACGCTAGTCCCTACGAGCAGTACTTC
>NA|NA|TRBV4-3|TRBJ2-3
CASSPRLVADTQYF
TGCGCCAGCAGCCCACGGTTAGTGGCAGATACGCAGTATTTT
>NA|many|TRBV20-1|TRBJ2-1
CSAVAATYNEQFF
TGCAGTGCTGTAGCGGCAACCTACAATGAGCAGTTCTTC
>NA|NA|TRBV2|TRBJ2-1
CASSEADYNEQFF
TGTGCCAGCAGTGAGGCCGATTACAATGAGCAGTTCTTC
>NA|few|TRBV12-3/TRBV12-4|TRBJ1-2
CASSPHQGLLYGYTF
TGTGCCAGCAGTCCCCATCAGGGGCTGCTCTATGGCTACACCTTC
>NA|NA|TRBV29-1|TRBJ2-5
CSVDDPFRGRSRETQYF
NA
>TRBD2|few|TRBV29-1|TRBJ2-5
CSVESVGLAGVSQETQYF
TGCAGCGTTGAGTCGGTGGGACTAGCGGGAGTTTCCCAAGAGACCCAGTACTTC
>NA|once|TRBV6-5|TRBJ2-1
CASSYSGRDNEQFF
TGTGCCAGCAGTTACTCAGGGCGGGACAATGAGCAGTTCTTC
>NA|few|TRBV5-6|TRBJ2-3
CASSFSDTDTQYF
TGTGCCAGCAGTTTTAGCGACACAGATACGCAGTATTTT
>NA|NA|TRBV13|TRBJ2-1
CASSPARVLDNEQFF
TGTGCCAGCAGCCCTGCCCGGGTGCTCGACAATGAGCAGTTCTTC
>TRBD1|few|TRBV29-1|TRBJ2-5
CSVQGQGAHRVETQYF
TGCAGCGTTCAGGGACAGGGGGCCCACCGGGTCGAGACCCAGTACTTC
>NA|NA|TRBV5-1|TRBJ2-7
CASSLALDYEQYF
TGCGCCAGCAGCTTGGCCCTTGACTACGAGCAGTACTTC
>NA|NA|TRBV24-1|TRBJ1-1
CATSDYGNTEAFF
TGTGCCACCAGTGATTACGGGAACACTGAAGCTTTCTTT
>TRBD1|few|TRBV29-1|TRBJ2-6
CSVGRGGASGANVLTF
TGCAGCGTTGGGAGAGGGGGCGCATCTGGGGCCAACGTCCTGACTTTC
>NA|NA|TRBV29-1|TRBJ2-5
CSVEWLAALRGETQYF
TGCAGCGTTGAGTGGCTGGCAGCCCTTCGGGGAGAGACCCAGTACTTC
>NA|NA|TRBV9|TRBJ2-5
CASSGGQGSMETQYF
TGTGCCAGCAGCGGCGGGCAGGGATCGATGGAGACCCAGTACTTC
>NA|few|TRBV6-6|TRBJ2-4
CASTLPYRDIQYF
TGTGCCAGCACCCTTCCCTATAGGGACATTCAGTACTTC
>TRBD2|few|TRBV9|TRBJ2-1
CASSLTSGVYNEQFF
TGTGCCAGCAGCCTTACTAGCGGGGTATACAATGAGCAGTTCTTC
>NA|NA|TRBV4-3|TRBJ2-2
CASSQDRNTGELFF
TGCGCCAGCAGCCAAGATAGAAACACCGGGGAGCTGTTTTTT
>TRBD2|few|TRBV15|TRBJ2-7
CATTKSTSGSYEQYF
TGTGCCACCACAAAAAGTACTAGCGGGTCTTACGAGCAGTACTTC
>TRBD1|few|TRBV9|TRBJ2-7
CASSRTGGEDEQYF
TGTGCCAGCAGCAGAACAGGGGGCGAGGATGAGCAGTACTTC
>NA|NA|TRBV12-3/TRBV12-4|TRBJ2-7
CASSLMEGAPWDEQYF
TGTGCCAGCAGTTTGATGGAGGGGGCGCCTTGGGACGAGCAGTACTTC
>NA|NA|TRBV4-2|TRBJ1-1
CASSQEQGSTEAFF
TGTGCCAGCAGCCAAGAACAGGGAAGCACTGAAGCTTTCTTT
>TRBD2|NA|TRBV6-4|TRBJ2-2
CASSDSTSGSTGELFF
TGTGCCAGCAGTGACTCGACTAGCGGGAGCACCGGGGAGCTGTTTTTT
>NA|many|TRBV4-1|TRBJ2-1
CASSHLPQNEQFF
TGCGCCAGCAGCCATTTACCGCAAAATGAGCAGTTCTTC
>NA|once|TRBV2|TRBJ2-5
CASSEPDAHGGQETQYF
TGTGCCAGCAGTGAACCCGATGCCCACGGTGGCCAAGAGACCCAGTACTTC
>NA|many|TRBV7-9|TRBJ2-5
CASSDLETQYF
TGTGCCAGCAGCGATCTTGAGACCCAGTACTTC